The 30 T cell receptor beta chains in this list originate from one sample, sequenced in a study of lymphopenia after photon versus proton radiotherapy. Using immunoSEQ multiplex PCR, the repertoire was profiled, and TCRdb retains in-frame clones only, with some absent. The sample lists more than 70,000 clones, around 83% occurring once. This specimen was peripheral blood, taken from a patient treated with proton-based radiotherapy. The source is a man aged 55 to 69 with pancreatic cancer.

The CDR3 reads CASRFPGGVSGANVLTF. The CDR3 DNA is TGTGCCAGTAGATTTCCCGGCGGGGTCTCTGGGGCCAACGTCCTGACTTTC. The chain is built from TRBV19 and TRBJ2-6; D may be TRBD2 (6 bases). The CDR3 totals 17 residues. CDR1 LNHDA and CDR2 SQIVND come from the germline V gene (reference sequence). Trimming took 6 bases from V and 0 from J, leaving 15 bases between them.

This clone was detected only a few times. The chain is built from TRBV7-9 and TRBJ2-1; no clear D gene. Germline V gene data show CDR1 as SEHNR and CDR2 as FQNEAQ (reference sequence). V dropped 5 bases and J dropped 6 bases, with 5 bases sitting between them. CDR3 length equals 11 residues. The CDR3 DNA follows: TGTGCCAGCAGCCCCTCCAATGAGCAGTTCTTC. This encodes CASSPSNEQFF.

V and J are TRBV21-1 and TRBJ2-3. TRBV21-1 is flagged as a pseudogene. The CDR3 consists of 12 residues. CDR3 DNA sequence: TGTGCCAGCAGAGGTTTCGAAGATACGCAGTATTTT. Protein: CASRGFEDTQYF.

This clone was seen a few times. The genes are TRBV4-2 and TRBJ1-1; D unclear. This CDR3 region has 13 residues. Between the trimmed V and J ends, which lost 0 bases and 3 bases, there was a span of 5 bases. From germline, CDR1 is LGHNA and CDR2 YNFKEQ. DNA of the CDR3: TGTGCCAGCAGCCAAGATATGGACACTGAAGCTTTCTTT. This codes for CASSQDMDTEAFF.

The chain recombines TRBV28 with TRBJ2-7; the match to TRBD2 covers 10 bases. CDR1 and CDR2 (germline): MDHEN, SYDVKM. This CDR3 has 15 amino acids. Unmatched junction bases numbered 6, after V lost 6 bases and J lost 1 base. CDR3 sequence: CASRSGLAPSYEQYF. The CDR3 coding sequence is TGTGCCAGCAGATCGGGACTAGCGCCTTCCTACGAGCAGTACTTC.

This clone has just one count. J is TRBJ2-1 and V is TRBV5-1, with D perhaps matching TRBD1 (7 bases). Trimming left V 3 bases short and J 6 bases short, with 22 bases between. This CDR3 has 17 amino acids. CDR1 and CDR2 (germline): SGHRS, YFSETQ. CDR3 in amino acids: CASSSQPTGAGFNEQFF. The CDR3 DNA is TGCGCCAGCAGCTCGCAACCCACAGGGGCGGGGTTCAATGAGCAGTTCTTC.

The chain employs TRBV6-1 and TRBJ2-7; maybe TRBD2 (6 bases). V was trimmed by 10 bases and J by 3 bases, leaving 13 bases between them. Germline CDR1 MNHNS, CDR2 SASEGT. The CDR3 spans 12 residues. DNA of the CDR3: TGTGCCACCCTGTACGGGAGCTACGAGCAGTACTTC. Its protein product is CATLYGSYEQYF.

The chain links TRBV5-4 to TRBJ1-1; D may be TRBD1 (6 bases). V was cut by 4 bases and J by 6 bases, with 13 bases left in between. CDR3 length equals 13 residues. The germline V gene has CDR1 SGHNT and CDR2 YYREEE (reference sequence). CDR3 bases: TGTGCCAGCAGCCACGGGGGCAAGGCTGAAGCTTTCTTT. It encodes CASSHGGKAEAFF. Supplemented by reference TRBV5-4 and TRBJ1-1, the full variable domain reads ETGVTQSPTHLIKTRGQQVTLRCSSQSGHNTVSWYQQALGQGPQFIFQYYREEENGRGNFPPRFSGLQFPNYSSELNVNALELDDSALYLCASSHGGKAEAFFGQGTRLTVV.

The chain uses TRBV28 and TRBJ2-2; D uncertain. Germline CDR1 and CDR2: MDHEN and SYDVKM. V shed 2 bases and J shed 5 bases, with 6 bases lying between them. The CDR3 is 13 amino acids. The CDR3 loop reads CASSLVRTGELFF. CDR3 coding DNA: TGTGCCAGCAGTTTAGTCAGAACCGGGGAGCTGTTTTTT.

This clone has just one count. The J gene is TRBJ1-1, the V gene TRBV19; D not certain. The CDR3 contains 14 residues. Germline-derived CDR1 and CDR2 are LNHDA and SQIVND (reference sequence). Trimming removed 3 bases at V and 1 base at J, with 9 bases between. In DNA form, the CDR3 reads TGTGCCAGTAGTATGGGTAGACAGAACACTGAAGCTTTCTTT. This gives the protein CASSMGRQNTEAFF.

The chain recombines TRBV27 with TRBJ1-5; 7 bases map to TRBD1. This CDR3 spans 16 amino acids. The germline V gene encodes CDR1 MNHEY and CDR2 SMNVEV (reference sequence). V lost 5 bases, J lost 4 bases, and 11 bases stayed unmatched. The CDR3 DNA is TGTGCCAGCAGTCCGCGACAGGGAAGGGAAAATCAGCCCCAGCATTTT. It translates to CASSPRQGRENQPQHF.

V is TRBV5-1 and J is TRBJ2-2, with 9 bases that match TRBD1. The CDR3 extends over 16 amino acids. V shed 0 bases, J shed 7 bases, and the junction held 7 bases outside the gene matches. Germline values: CDR1 SGHRS, CDR2 YFSETQ. The CDR3 coding sequence is TGCGCCAGCAGCTTGGCCGGGACAGGGAGATTCGGGGAGCTGTTTTTT. This sequence encodes CASSLAGTGRFGELFF.

This sequence joins TRBV6-1 and TRBJ2-7; tentatively, D is TRBD1 (7 bases). Trimming took off 7 bases at V and 3 bases at J, with 16 bases between the two ends. The length of the CDR3 is 14 residues. Germline assignment: CDR1 MNHNS and CDR2 SASEGT. CDR3 in amino acids: CASNLDRDFYEQYF. The CDR3 bases are TGTGCCAGCAATCTTGACAGGGACTTCTACGAGCAGTACTTC.

V usage is TRBV27 and J usage is TRBJ2-7; D assignment may be TRBD1 or TRBD2 (5 bases each). Between the trimmed V and J ends, which lost 4 bases and 0 bases, there was a span of 7 bases. The CDR3 covers 13 residues. Germline CDR1 is MNHEY and CDR2 is SMNVEV (reference sequence). The CDR3 is CASSSGSSYEQYF. DNA of the CDR3: TGTGCCAGCAGTTCAGGGAGCTCCTACGAGCAGTACTTC.

The chain joins TRBV10-3 to TRBJ2-3; weak D call: TRBD1 (5 bases). CDR3 length: 14 residues. Germline assignment: CDR1 ENHRY and CDR2 SYGVKD. Deletions cut 7 bases from V and 4 bases from J, with 15 bases between. In nucleotides, the CDR3 is TGTGCCATCATGGACACTATCTCAGCAGATACGCAGTATTTT. It codes for CAIMDTISADTQYF.

The rearrangement joins TRBV5-6 to TRBJ1-2; D may be TRBD1 (5 bases). Trimming pared 4 bases from V and 2 bases from J, leaving 12 bases between. Germline CDR1 SGHDT, CDR2 YYEEEE. The CDR3 sequence is 14 residues long. The CDR3 sequence: CASSPDNLNYGYTF. CDR3 coding DNA: TGTGCCAGCAGCCCGGACAACCTCAACTATGGCTACACCTTC.

The J gene is TRBJ1-4, the V gene TRBV19, with D hard to call. This CDR3 comprises 14 residues. The germline gives CDR1 LNHDA, CDR2 SQIVND (reference sequence). Trimming shortened V by 7 bases and J by 0 bases, and 9 bases separated the two germline ends. The CDR3 region is CASTRTATNEKLFF. The CDR3 DNA is TGTGCCAGTACCCGCACGGCAACTAATGAAAAACTGTTTTTT.

The chain carries TRBV7-3 and TRBJ2-1, with a possible D match to TRBD1 (6 bases). The CDR3 spans 12 residues. Germline CDR1 reads SGHTA; CDR2 reads FQGTGA. V was trimmed by 5 bases and J by 8 bases, leaving 10 bases between them. The CDR3 spells CASSPDSDEQFF. DNA for the CDR3: TGTGCCAGCAGCCCGGACAGTGATGAGCAGTTCTTC.

This clone was found once. J is TRBJ1-1 and V is TRBV6-1; D is undetermined. The V and J ends lost 2 bases and 0 bases respectively, with 13 bases between them. The germline V gene has CDR1 MNHNS and CDR2 SASEGT. CDR3 length equals 16 residues. The CDR3 is CASSENGLVLNTEAFF. In nucleotides, the CDR3 is TGTGCCAGCAGTGAAAATGGGCTGGTTTTGAACACTGAAGCTTTCTTT.

This clone was recorded once. V is TRBV15 and J is TRBJ2-7; the D is unclear. CDR1 and CDR2 from the germline V gene are LNHNV and YYDKDF (reference sequence). The CDR3 loop spans 14 amino acids. Trimming took 1 base from V and 0 from J, leaving 7 bases between them. The CDR3 loop is CATSRVGASYEQYF. The CDR3 DNA sequence: TGTGCCACCAGCAGAGTGGGCGCCTCCTACGAGCAGTACTTC.

This clone turned up a few times. The chain employs TRBV9 and TRBJ2-7; tentative D call: TRBD1 (5 bases). The CDR3 contains 13 residues. V dropped 2 bases and J dropped 7 bases, with 13 bases sitting between them. Germline CDR1 and CDR2: SGDLS and YYNGEE. CDR3 region: CASSVTQGWEQYF. DNA of the CDR3: TGTGCCAGCAGCGTCACTCAGGGATGGGAGCAGTACTTC.

A remark on this clone: This sample includes further DNA sequences coding for the same CDR3. The rearrangement joins TRBV18 to TRBJ2-5; unclear D gene. The CDR3 covers 14 residues. Trimming left V 0 bases short and J 5 bases short, with 10 bases between. CDR1 and CDR2 (germline): KGHSH, LQKENI. The CDR3 nucleotides read TGTGCCAGCTCACCACCCAACTCTCGGGAGACCCAGTACTTC. Its protein is CASSPPNSRETQYF.

This clone was counted a few times. V and J are TRBV6-1 and TRBJ2-2; the D is unclear. The V gene's germline CDR1 is MNHNS and CDR2 SASEGT. V was pared by 2 bases and J by 5 bases, with 6 bases between. This CDR3 is built from 13 residues. CDR3 amino acids: CASSEFRTGELFF. CDR3 nucleotides: TGTGCCAGCAGTGAATTCAGGACCGGGGAGCTGTTTTTT.

The CDR3 loop reads CASSAGDRRGPQHF. CDR3 coding DNA: TGTGCCAGTAGTGCAGGGGACCGGCGGGGGCCCCAGCATTTT. The rearrangement joins TRBV19 to TRBJ1-5, with TRBD1 as a possible D gene (6 bases). The V and J ends lost 5 bases and 9 bases respectively, with 17 bases between them. This CDR3 comprises 14 residues. The germline gives CDR1 LNHDA, CDR2 SQIVND (reference sequence).

There are a few counts of this clone. The chain is built from TRBV6-1 and TRBJ1-5, with D possibly matching TRBD1 (6 bases). V was pared by 3 bases and J by 6 bases, with 27 bases between. Per the germline V gene, CDR1 is MNHNS and CDR2 is SASEGT. The CDR3 runs 19 residues. The CDR3 DNA is TGTGCCAGCAGTGAGCGGCCTATAGCCGACAGGTTGGGGAGTCAGCCCCAGCATTTT. Its translation: CASSERPIADRLGSQPQHF.

This rearrangement joins TRBV28 to TRBJ1-5, with D tentatively TRBD1 (5 bases). There are 15 residues in the CDR3. The V end lost 2 bases, the J end lost 3 bases, and 11 bases lay between the germline ends. Germline lookup yields CDR1 MDHEN and CDR2 SYDVKM. The CDR3 protein is CASSLGGPYNQPQHF. CDR3 DNA: TGTGCCAGCAGTTTAGGGGGACCATACAATCAGCCCCAGCATTTT.

This clone was counted only a few times. This sequence joins TRBV7-3 and TRBJ2-1, with D unclear. Germline-derived CDR1 and CDR2 are SGHTA and FQGTGA. V lost 5 bases and J 8 bases, leaving 13 bases between the germline ends. This CDR3 is built from 13 residues. CDR3 amino acids: CASSAQYTHEQFF. The CDR3 DNA reads as TGTGCCAGCAGCGCCCAGTACACCCATGAGCAGTTCTTC.

The chain carries TRBV20-1 and TRBJ1-5; D perhaps matches TRBD1 (5 bases). Germline CDR1 and CDR2: DFQATT and SNEGSKA (reference sequence). The CDR3 loop spans 11 amino acids. Trimming removed 6 bases from V and 9 bases from J, with 12 bases in between. The chain's CDR3 is CSAQGDGPQHF. CDR3 DNA sequence: TGCAGTGCCCAAGGGGATGGGCCCCAGCATTTT.

DNA of the CDR3: TGTGCCAGCAGCTTACAGGAACTAGCCAAAAACATTCAGTACTTC. Encoded protein: CASSLQELAKNIQYF. The chain uses TRBV7-2 and TRBJ2-4; D is uncertain. V was cut by 2 bases and J by 0 bases, with 8 bases left in between. The CDR3 runs to 15 residues. Germline V gene lookup returns CDR1 SGHTA and CDR2 FQGNSA.

This sequence joins TRBV4-2 and TRBJ2-7, with a tentative D call TRBD1 (6 bases). Germline CDR1 and CDR2: LGHNA and YNFKEQ. The CDR3 is 14 residues long. V lost 0 bases to trimming and J lost 7 bases, with 13 bases between them. The CDR3 bases are TGTGCCAGCAGCCAAGATCGGGACAATAGTGAGCAGTACTTC. Encoded protein: CASSQDRDNSEQYF.